The 22 T cell receptor beta chains in this list originate from one sample, sequenced in a study of cytomegalovirus exposure and HLA in healthy donors. It was with 60 Vbeta and 13 Jbeta primers that the PCR ran. Assay used: immunoSEQ multiplex PCR; TCRdb lists only in-frame clones, some missing. The sample carries over 150,000 clones, roughly four fifths recorded once. The specimen sequenced was PBMCs. Every receptor here comes from a woman aged 18-29 years in good health and CMV-seronegative.

The V and J genes are TRBV18 and TRBJ2-1; TRBD2 matches at 13 bases. The CDR3 contains 15 residues. The J segment lost 8 bases and the V segment lost 3 bases, leaving 4 bases of the junction unmatched. CDR1 KGHSH and CDR2 LQKENI come from the germline V gene. The CDR3 sequence is CASSPTSGGRDEQFF. DNA of the CDR3: TGTGCCAGCTCACCGACTAGCGGGGGGCGTGATGAGCAGTTCTTC.

The CDR3 region has the DNA TGTGCCAGCAGTTACGCTAGATTCTACGAGCAGTACTTC. It translates to CASSYARFYEQYF. The chain carries TRBV6-5 and TRBJ2-7; the D is unclear. CDR1 is MNHEY, CDR2 SVGAGI, per germline. The ends were cut back, 2 bases at V and 3 bases at J, with 8 bases in the middle. There are 13 residues in the CDR3.

J is TRBJ1-1 and V is TRBV4-1; perhaps TRBD1 as D (6 bases). This CDR3 has 15 residues. Trimming pared 3 bases from V and 0 bases from J, leaving 11 bases between. Germline V gene data show CDR1 as MGHRA and CDR2 as YSYEKL. The CDR3 DNA follows: TGCGCCAGCAGCCAGACCGGGACACTGAACACTGAAGCTTTCTTT. It specifies CASSQTGTLNTEAFF.

This chain joins TRBV7-6 and TRBJ2-6; 7 bases are a match to TRBD1. Per germline, CDR1 SGHVS and CDR2 FNYEAQ. Trimming removed 1 base from V and 2 bases from J; junction bases left unmatched: 5. The length of the CDR3 is 17 residues. CDR3 DNA: TGTGCCAGCAGCTTAGAATCCACAGGGGCTGGGGCCAACGTCCTGACTTTC. Its translation is CASSLESTGAGANVLTF. The full variable domain, completed using reference TRBV7-6 and TRBJ2-6, is GAGVSQSPRYKVTKRGQDVALRCDPISGHVSLYWYRQALGQGPEFLTYFNYEAQQDKSGLPNDRFSAERPEGSISTLTIQRTEQRDSAMYRCASSLESTGAGANVLTFGAGSRLTVL.

In this sample, this clone turned up a few times. The chain joins TRBV11-1 to TRBJ1-1; a possible D gene is TRBD1 (5 bases). V was shortened by 5 bases and J by 1 base, with 11 bases between the two germline ends. The CDR3 runs to 14 residues. Germline V gene lookup returns CDR1 SGHAT and CDR2 FQDESV (reference sequence). In DNA form, the CDR3 reads TGTGCCAGCAGCCTTTTTACAGGGAACACTGAAGCTTTCTTT. Its protein product is CASSLFTGNTEAFF.

This chain uses TRBV7-9 with TRBJ2-3; 8 bases line up with TRBD2. The V gene's germline CDR1 is SEHNR and CDR2 FQNEAQ (reference sequence). Losses at the gene ends were 3 bases for V and 0 bases for J; bases not matched to a gene: 2. This CDR3 has 15 amino acids. For the CDR3, the DNA is TGTGCCAGCAGCTTTCGGGGGGGCAGCACAGATACGCAGTATTTT. Translated, it gives CASSFRGGSTDTQYF.

CDR3: CASSLGRLPRGSYNEQFF. The CDR3 nucleotides read TGTGCCAGCAGCTTGGGTCGATTACCCCGGGGCTCCTACAATGAGCAGTTCTTC. The gene calls are TRBV5-6 and TRBJ2-1; D might be TRBD2 (5 bases). CDR3 length equals 18 residues. Germline V gives CDR1 SGHDT, CDR2 YYEEEE. V was clipped by 0 bases and J by 0 bases, with 16 bases between them.

This sequence joins TRBV5-4 and TRBJ1-2; perhaps TRBD1 as D (6 bases). The CDR3 runs 12 residues. Germline loops: CDR1 SGHNT, CDR2 YYREEE (reference sequence). Trimming cost V 3 bases and J 8 bases, with 11 bases left between them. The CDR3 DNA reads TGTGCCAGCAGCTGGGGGGGGCTGGGCTACACCTTC. It is translated as CASSWGGLGYTF.

This chain connects TRBV5-1 to TRBJ1-1; no definite D call. V lost 4 bases and J 5 bases, leaving 12 bases between the germline ends. CDR3 size: 13 residues. The germline CDR1 and CDR2 sequences are SGHRS and YFSETQ. DNA of the CDR3: TGCGCCAGCAGCGAAGCCCTTAGAACTGAAGCTTTCTTT. It is translated as CASSEALRTEAFF.

The gene calls are TRBV19 and TRBJ1-5; TRBD1 aligns across 9 bases. Germline V lookup: CDR1 LNHDA, CDR2 SQIVND (reference sequence). The CDR3 is 15 residues long. J lost 4 bases, V lost 6 bases, and 7 bases had no gene match. The CDR3 here is CASRADRGHNQPQHF. CDR3 coding DNA: TGTGCCAGTAGAGCGGACAGGGGCCATAATCAGCCCCAGCATTTT.

For the CDR3, the DNA is TGTGCCAGCTCACCAGGGCAGACGAGAGAGACCCAGTACTTC. As protein: CASSPGQTRETQYF. This chain joins TRBV18 and TRBJ2-5, with unresolved D. Trimming cost V 2 bases and J 4 bases, with 11 bases left between them. The CDR3 is 14 residues long. CDR1 is KGHSH, CDR2 LQKENI, per germline.

The chain uses TRBV9 and TRBJ2-2; 10 bases line up with TRBD1. This CDR3 has 17 amino acids. Trimming took 3 bases from V and 0 from J; bases not matched to a gene: 5. Germline V gene sequence: CDR1 SGDLS, CDR2 YYNGEE. CDR3 DNA: TGTGCCAGCAGCGCGGGACAGGGGATTACGAACACCGGGGAGCTGTTTTTT. Translating gives CASSAGQGITNTGELFF.

The chain carries TRBV27 and TRBJ2-7; 9 bases agree with TRBD2. Trimming took 4 bases from V and 4 from J; bases not matched to a gene: 8. The V gene's germline CDR1 is MNHEY and CDR2 SMNVEV (reference sequence). The CDR3 totals 15 residues. CDR3 bases: TGTGCCAGCAGTTCCCGGGTAGCGGGGGCTTACGAGCAGTACTTC. Translation gives CASSSRVAGAYEQYF.

This clone came up once. The V gene is TRBV13, the J gene TRBJ2-5; 8 bases are shared with TRBD2. The CDR3 loop spans 13 amino acids. V lost 0 bases and J lost 7; bases outside the gene matches: 1. Germline lookup yields CDR1 PRHDT and CDR2 FYEKMQ (reference sequence). Here the CDR3 DNA reads TGTGCCAGCAGCTTAGGCGGGGGGGTGACCCAGTACTTC. Translating gives CASSLGGGVTQYF.

The gene calls are TRBV28 and TRBJ1-2; 7 bases are a match to TRBD1. The CDR3 runs 14 residues. Trimming cost V 3 bases and J 4 bases; bases outside gene matches: 5. Per the germline V gene, CDR1 is MDHEN and CDR2 is SYDVKM. CDR3 amino acids: CASSFGTDFYGYTF. In DNA, the CDR3 is TGTGCCAGCAGTTTTGGGACAGACTTCTATGGCTACACCTTC.

As regards this clone: An end of the junction differs from the germline gene, which may be a read error. The chain couples TRBV23-1 to TRBJ2-7; no definite D call. TRBV23-1 is designated an ORF whose function remains uncertain. CDR3 length: 14 residues. Here the CDR3 reads CASSLDQRTYEQHF. CDR3 nucleotides: TGCGCCAGCAGTCTCGATCAGCGAACCTACGAGCAGCACTTC.

The V and J genes are TRBV5-1 and TRBJ2-7; 12 positions match TRBD1. The CDR3 extends over 15 amino acids. Trimming cost V 0 bases and J 6 bases; bases outside gene matches: 4. Per the germline V gene, CDR1 is SGHRS and CDR2 is YFSETQ. CDR3 in amino acids: CASSLVGTGGLEQYF. CDR3 bases: TGCGCCAGCAGCTTGGTGGGGACAGGGGGCCTCGAGCAGTACTTC.

CDR3 DNA: TGCAGCGTCGCCCAGGGGTCGACGGAGACCCAGTACTTC. Protein product: CSVAQGSTETQYF. The chain couples TRBV29-1 to TRBJ2-5; TRBD1 is a possible D gene (6 bases). Looked up from germline, CDR1 is SQVTM and CDR2 is ANQGSEA. The ends were cut back, 6 bases at V and 5 bases at J, with 16 bases in the middle. The CDR3 extends over 13 amino acids.

The rearrangement links TRBV7-4 to TRBJ1-5, with 8 nucleotides matching TRBD1. The J segment lost 1 base and the V segment lost 5 bases, leaving 10 bases of the junction unmatched. The length of the CDR3 is 17 residues. The germline gives CDR1 SGHVT, CDR2 SQSDAQ. CDR3 loop: CASSDDRGILSNQPQHF. CDR3 DNA: TGTGCCAGCAGCGACGACAGGGGAATTTTGAGCAATCAGCCCCAGCATTTT. Drawing the rest from reference TRBV7-4 and TRBJ1-5, the complete variable domain is GAGVSQSPRYKVAKRGRDVALRCDSISGHVTLYWYRQTLGQGSEVLTYSQSDAQRDKSGRPSGRFSAERPERSVSTLKIQRTEQGDSAVYLCASSDDRGILSNQPQHFGDGTRLSIL.

This chain connects TRBV7-9 to TRBJ2-2; 9 nucleotides match TRBD1. This CDR3 has 13 amino acids. The V gene's germline CDR1 is SEHNR and CDR2 FQNEAQ (reference sequence). V shed 5 bases, J shed 6 bases, and the junction held 1 base outside the gene matches. CDR3 loop: CASSRQGAGELFF. The CDR3 DNA follows: TGTGCCAGCAGCCGACAGGGGGCCGGGGAGCTGTTTTTT.

The chain links TRBV9 to TRBJ2-3; maybe TRBD2 (5 bases). V lost 4 bases to trimming and J lost 6 bases, with 15 bases between them. The CDR3 totals 14 residues. Germline V gives CDR1 SGDLS, CDR2 YYNGEE. The CDR3 loop is CASSPLVTGDTQYF. The CDR3 bases are TGTGCCAGCAGCCCACTGGTGACGGGGGATACGCAGTATTTT.

This chain connects TRBV11-1 to TRBJ1-1; D is undetermined. Germline CDR1 is SGHAT and CDR2 is FQDESV (reference sequence). V gave up 2 bases and J gave up 4 bases, with 11 bases separating them. The CDR3 runs 14 residues. Written as DNA, the CDR3 is TGTGCCAGCAGCTTAAACGAAGGCGGCACTGAAGCTTTCTTT. Protein: CASSLNEGGTEAFF.